Below, one T cell receptor beta chain is given with its context. Its antigen remains unknown. These data come from a study of lymphopenia after photon versus proton radiotherapy. Whole-study findings and limits: Post-nadir TCR diversity decline inversely tracked overall survival among those who died. Survival link was tested only in deceased patients; proton benefit remains a possibility. Proton therapy kept repertoires fairly stable, unlike photons, which gained effector/memory cells. Post-nadir diversity loss with photons came from oligoclonal expansion, particularly CD8+ Temra cells.

The CDR3 sequence is 17 residues long. V gave up 3 bases and J gave up 8 bases; unmatched junction bases: 11. Germline V gene lookup returns CDR1 MGHRA and CDR2 YSYEKL. Clones were read by immunoSEQ multiplex PCR, and TCRdb kept only the in-frame ones, dropping some. This table has 150,000 or so clones, approximately 90% appearing once. The sequence came from a man aged 45 to 65 with gastric cancer. The material sequenced was peripheral blood, taken from a patient treated with photon-based radiotherapy. The gene calls are TRBV4-1 and TRBJ2-1, with 12 nucleotides matching TRBD2. DNA for the CDR3: TGCGCCAGCAGCCAGTCGTTGACTAGCGGGAGTATCTATGAGCAGTTCTTC. This codes for CASSQSLTSGSIYEQFF.